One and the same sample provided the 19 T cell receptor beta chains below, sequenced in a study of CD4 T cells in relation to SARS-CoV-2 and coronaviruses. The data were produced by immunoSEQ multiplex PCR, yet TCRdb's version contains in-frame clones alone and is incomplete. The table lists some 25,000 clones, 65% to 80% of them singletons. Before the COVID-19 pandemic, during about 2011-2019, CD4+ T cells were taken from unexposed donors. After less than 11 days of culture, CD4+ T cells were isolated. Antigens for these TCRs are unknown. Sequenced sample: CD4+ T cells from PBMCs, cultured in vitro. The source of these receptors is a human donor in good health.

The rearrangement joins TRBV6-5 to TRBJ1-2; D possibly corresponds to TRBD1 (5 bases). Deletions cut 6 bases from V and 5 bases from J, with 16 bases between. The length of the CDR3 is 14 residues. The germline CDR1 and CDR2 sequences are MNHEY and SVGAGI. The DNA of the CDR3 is TGTGCCAGCAGGAGGGACGGTCTATGGTATGGCTACACCTTC. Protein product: CASRRDGLWYGYTF.

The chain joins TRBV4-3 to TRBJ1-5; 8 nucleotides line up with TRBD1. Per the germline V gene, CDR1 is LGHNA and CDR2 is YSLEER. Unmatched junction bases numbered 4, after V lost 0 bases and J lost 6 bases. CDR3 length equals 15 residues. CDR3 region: CASSQDTGGGQPQHF. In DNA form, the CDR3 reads TGCGCCAGCAGCCAAGATACAGGGGGAGGTCAGCCCCAGCATTTT.

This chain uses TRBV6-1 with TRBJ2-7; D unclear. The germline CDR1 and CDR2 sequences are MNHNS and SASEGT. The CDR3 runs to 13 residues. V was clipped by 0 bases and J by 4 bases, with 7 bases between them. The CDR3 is CASSEAGRYEQYF. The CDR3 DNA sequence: TGTGCCAGCAGTGAAGCGGGAAGGTACGAGCAGTACTTC.

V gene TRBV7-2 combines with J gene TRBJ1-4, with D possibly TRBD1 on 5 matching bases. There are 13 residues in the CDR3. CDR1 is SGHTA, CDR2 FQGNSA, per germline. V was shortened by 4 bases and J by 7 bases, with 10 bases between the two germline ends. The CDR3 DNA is TGTGCCAGCAGCTCCGGGGGGGTTGAAAAACTGTTTTTT. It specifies CASSSGGVEKLFF.

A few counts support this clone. The CDR3: CASSYSGQGQQYF. The CDR3 DNA is TGTGCCAGCAGTTACTCCGGGCAAGGGCAGCAGTACTTC. The J gene is TRBJ2-7, the V gene TRBV6-2 or TRBV6-3; D is ambiguous. Germline lookup yields CDR1 MNHEY and CDR2 SVGEGT. The length of the CDR3 is 13 residues. V lost 0 bases to trimming and J lost 8 bases, with 11 bases between them.

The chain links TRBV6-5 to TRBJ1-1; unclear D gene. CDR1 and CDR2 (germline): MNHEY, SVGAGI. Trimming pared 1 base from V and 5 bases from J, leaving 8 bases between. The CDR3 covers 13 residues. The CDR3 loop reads CASSYFEGTEAFF. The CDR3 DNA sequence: TGTGCCAGCAGTTACTTTGAAGGGACTGAAGCTTTCTTT.

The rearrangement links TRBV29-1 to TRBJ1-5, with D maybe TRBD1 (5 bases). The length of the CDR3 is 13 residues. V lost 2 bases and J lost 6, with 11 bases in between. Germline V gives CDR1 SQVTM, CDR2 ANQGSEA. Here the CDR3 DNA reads TGCAGCGTTGAATCAGGGTGGGGTCAGCCCCAGCATTTT. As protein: CSVESGWGQPQHF. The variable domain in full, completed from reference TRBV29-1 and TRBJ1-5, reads SAVISQKPSRDICQRGTSLTIQCQVDSQVTMMFWYRQQPGQSLTLIATANQGSEATYESGFVIDKFPISRPNLTFSTLTVSNMSPEDSSIYLCSVESGWGQPQHFGDGTRLSIL.

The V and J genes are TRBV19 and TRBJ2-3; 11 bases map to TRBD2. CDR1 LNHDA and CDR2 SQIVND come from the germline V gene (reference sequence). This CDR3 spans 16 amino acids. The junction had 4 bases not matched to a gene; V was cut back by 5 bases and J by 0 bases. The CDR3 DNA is TGTGCCAGTAGTGCGGGACTAGCGGTTAGCACAGATACGCAGTATTTT. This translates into CASSAGLAVSTDTQYF. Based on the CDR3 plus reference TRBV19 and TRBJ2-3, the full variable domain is DGGITQSPKYLFRKEGQNVTLSCEQNLNHDAMYWYRQDPGQGLRLIYYSQIVNDFQKGDIAEGYSVSREKKESFPLTVTSAQKNPTAFYLCASSAGLAVSTDTQYFGPGTRLTVL.

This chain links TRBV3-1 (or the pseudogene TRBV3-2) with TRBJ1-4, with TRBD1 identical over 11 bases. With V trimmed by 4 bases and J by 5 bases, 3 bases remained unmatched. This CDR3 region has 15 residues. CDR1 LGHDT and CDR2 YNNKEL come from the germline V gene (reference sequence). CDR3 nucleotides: TGTGCCAGCAGCCCCGGACAGGGGGCCAATGAAAAACTGTTTTTT. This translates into CASSPGQGANEKLFF.

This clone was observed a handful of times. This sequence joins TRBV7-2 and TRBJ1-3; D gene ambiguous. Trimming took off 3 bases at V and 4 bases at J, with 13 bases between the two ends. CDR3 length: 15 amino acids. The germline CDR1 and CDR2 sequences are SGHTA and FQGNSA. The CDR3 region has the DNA TGTGCCAGCAGCTTTTTTTCGGGCACCGGAAACACCATATATTTT. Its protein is CASSFFSGTGNTIYF.

CDR3 DNA sequence: TGTGCCAGCAGCTTATTGACAGGGAATCAGCCCCAGCATTTT. It yields the protein CASSLLTGNQPQHF. The chain uses TRBV7-8 and TRBJ1-5, with 7 positions matching TRBD1. The CDR3 length is 14 residues. Germline CDR1 and CDR2: SGHVS and FQNEAQ. V was clipped by 2 bases and J by 4 bases; unmatched bases: 2. The whole variable domain, filled in from reference TRBV7-8 and TRBJ1-5, reads GAGVSQSPRYKVAKRGQDVALRCDPISGHVSLFWYQQALGQGPEFLTYFQNEAQLDKSGLPSDRFFAERPEGSVSTLKIQRTQQEDSAVYLCASSLLTGNQPQHFGDGTRLSIL.

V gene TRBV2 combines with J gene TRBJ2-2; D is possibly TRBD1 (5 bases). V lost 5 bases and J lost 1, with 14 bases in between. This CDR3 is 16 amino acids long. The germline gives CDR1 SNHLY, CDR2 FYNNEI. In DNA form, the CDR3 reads TGTGCCAGCAGTTATGGGGCAGGCCGGAACACCGGGGAGCTGTTTTTT. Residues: CASSYGAGRNTGELFF.

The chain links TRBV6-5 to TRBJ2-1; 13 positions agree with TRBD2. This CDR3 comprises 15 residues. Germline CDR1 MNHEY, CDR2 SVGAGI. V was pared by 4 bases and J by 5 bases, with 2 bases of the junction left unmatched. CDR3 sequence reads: CASSSGLAGDNEQFF. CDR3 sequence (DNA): TGTGCCAGCAGTTCCGGACTAGCGGGAGACAATGAGCAGTTCTTC.

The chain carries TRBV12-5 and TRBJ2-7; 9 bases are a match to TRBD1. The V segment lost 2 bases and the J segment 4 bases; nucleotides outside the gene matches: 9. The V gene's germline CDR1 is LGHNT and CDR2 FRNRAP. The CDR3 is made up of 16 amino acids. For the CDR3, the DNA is TGTGCTAGTGGTTTGACAAGACAGGGGGATCGTTACGAGCAGTACTTC. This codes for CASGLTRQGDRYEQYF.

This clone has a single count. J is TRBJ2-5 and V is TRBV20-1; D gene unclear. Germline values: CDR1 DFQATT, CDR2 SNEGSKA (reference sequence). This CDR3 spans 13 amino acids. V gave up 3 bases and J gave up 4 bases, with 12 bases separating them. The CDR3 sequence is CSASPPSPETQYF. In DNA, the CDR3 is TGCAGTGCTAGTCCTCCCAGCCCAGAGACCCAGTACTTC.

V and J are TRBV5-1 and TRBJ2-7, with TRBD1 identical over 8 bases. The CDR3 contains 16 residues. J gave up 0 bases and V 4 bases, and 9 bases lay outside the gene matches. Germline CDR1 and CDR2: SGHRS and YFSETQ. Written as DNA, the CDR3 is TGCGCCAGCAGCCCGGCTGGGGACAGGAGCTCCTACGAGCAGTACTTC. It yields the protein CASSPAGDRSSYEQYF.

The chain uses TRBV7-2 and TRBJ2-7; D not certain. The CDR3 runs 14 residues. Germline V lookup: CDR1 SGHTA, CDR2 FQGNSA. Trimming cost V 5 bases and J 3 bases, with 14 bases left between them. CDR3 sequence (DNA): TGTGCCAGCAGCCCCGAGCACAAGTACTACGAGCAGTACTTC. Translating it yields CASSPEHKYYEQYF.

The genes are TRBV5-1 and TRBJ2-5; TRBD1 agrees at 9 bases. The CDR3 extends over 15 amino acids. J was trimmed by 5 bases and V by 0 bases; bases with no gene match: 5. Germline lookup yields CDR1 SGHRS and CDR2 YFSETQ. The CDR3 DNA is TGCGCCAGCAGCTTGGCTGGGACAGGGCCCGAGACCCAGTACTTC. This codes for CASSLAGTGPETQYF.

CDR3 sequence: CASSLVAGGSYNEQFF. In nucleotides, the CDR3 is TGTGCCAGCAGCTTAGTAGCGGGAGGATCCTACAATGAGCAGTTCTTC. The rearrangement links TRBV7-2 to TRBJ2-1; 10 nucleotides agree with TRBD2. The CDR3 sequence is 16 residues long. CDR1 and CDR2 (germline): SGHTA, FQGNSA. V lost 1 base, J lost 1 base, and 1 base stayed unmatched.